The clone carrying this T cell receptor (beta chain) has at least ten counts. As yet, its antigen is unknown. This sample is drawn from a study of T cells after posttransplantation cyclophosphamide. Study-wide findings and caveats: Recipient CMV seropositivity and CMV reactivation strongly tracked TRB clonality. Blood and skin or GI T cell repertoires showed limited TRB overlap. Later post-transplant blood repertoires were often dominated by donor CD8+ memory clones.

After removal of 0 bases from V and 3 bases from J, the junction contained 3 bases not matched to a gene. Germline V gene data show CDR1 as SGDLS and CDR2 as YYNGEE. The CDR3 contains 15 residues. Sequenced by immunoSEQ multiplex PCR; TCRdb stores in-frame clones only, minus some. This sample has about 4,100 clones, each found more than once. Busulfan-fludarabine conditioning, marrow transplant, and cyclophosphamide on days +3 and +4 were administered. V usage is TRBV9 and J usage is TRBJ1-2; 9 bases match TRBD1. Source: PBMCs, taken after allogeneic stem cell transplant with posttransplant cyclophosphamide. The source is a female patient younger than 35 who received an allogeneic stem cell transplant from an unrelated donor, was CMV-positive, and had acute GVHD only. The graft donor may account for some of the T cells. The CDR3 sequence is CASSVGDRVDYGYTF. CDR3 DNA: TGTGCCAGCAGCGTAGGGGACAGGGTGGACTATGGCTACACCTTC.